This passage covers 3 T cell receptor beta chains from one sample sequenced in a study of T cell responses to AZD1222 COVID-19 vaccine. TCRdb's copy holds only in-frame clones and misses some; the assay was immunoSEQ multiplex PCR. Of 130,000 to 150,000 clones listed, approximately 78% were seen once; the top ten hold approximately 4%. This sample comprised peripheral blood, obtained on day 0 of MenACWY control vaccination. The receptors here all came from an adult in good health.

The J gene is TRBJ1-2, the V gene TRBV5-5; no definite D call. The V gene's germline CDR1 is SGHKS and CDR2 YYEKEE (reference sequence). The CDR3 is 14 residues long. V was shortened by 2 bases and J by 4 bases, with 12 bases between the two germline ends. The CDR3 region has the DNA TGTGCCAGCAGCTTAATGGGCAGCTCCTATGGCTACACCTTC. Amino acids: CASSLMGSSYGYTF.

The rearrangement joins TRBV18 to TRBJ2-6; 12 bases are shared with TRBD2. Losses at the gene ends were 6 bases for V and 0 bases for J; bases not matched to a gene: 3. Germline V lookup: CDR1 KGHSH, CDR2 LQKENI. The CDR3 runs 17 residues. The CDR3 sequence: CASSASGGASGANVLTF. The CDR3 DNA reads TGTGCCAGCTCGGCTAGCGGGGGGGCCTCTGGGGCCAACGTCCTGACTTTC.

A few counts support this clone. The same CDR3 arises from other DNA sequences in this sample as well. The chain has TRBV5-6 and TRBJ1-2; D is undetermined. This CDR3 has 13 residues. V was shortened by 5 bases and J by 4 bases, with 12 bases between the two germline ends. Germline CDR1 and CDR2: SGHDT and YYEEEE. In nucleotides, the CDR3 is TGTGCCAGCAGTGCCAGGCGCCTCTATGGCTACACCTTC. Encoded protein: CASSARRLYGYTF.